This T cell receptor (beta chain) was documented in a study of tissue T cells after allogeneic stem cell transplantation. Findings and caveats of the study: Within patients, tissue anatomy strongly shaped TCR repertoire composition.

CDR3 sequences, V/J genes, frequencies and template counts came from survey-depth TCRbeta sequencing. The table came from immunoSEQ multiplex PCR; TCRdb's copy has only in-frame clones and leaves some out. The sample comprises about 1,600 clones, about 48% of which are singletons, and around a third rests with the top ten. This clone was detected a few times. Its target is not known. Gene labels here are mouse ones. The read halts 1 residue ahead of the CDR3 end, with the missing end drawn from the germline J gene. Germline V gene sequence: CDR1 KGHPV, CDR2 FQNQEV (reference sequence). There are 12 residues in the CDR3. V was cut by 1 base and J by 7 bases, with 8 bases left in between. Time point of the sample: mouse harvest day 14 after allogeneic transplant. Each mouse received 10^7 T-cell-depleted marrow cells plus 10^6 splenic CD5+ T cells by tail vein. Mice had MHC-mismatched B6 into BALB/c GVHD, sampled day 7 or 14.

The origin of this receptor is a female BALB/c mouse given C57BL/6 T cells with graft-versus-host disease after an allogeneic hematopoietic cell transplant. Sequences were obtained from spleen. The J gene is TRBJ2-7, the V gene TRBV26, with D possibly being TRBD2 (6 bases). CDR3 in amino acids: CASSLWGVEQYF. The sequenced CDR3 bases are TGTGCCAGCAGTCTGTGGGGGGTGGAACAGTAC.